The 22 T cell receptor beta chains below were found in one sample sequenced in a study of cytomegalovirus exposure and HLA in healthy donors (dated by TCRdb to about 2017). Preparation of the library involved the immunoSEQ multiplex PCR assay. A mixture of 60 forward primers for TCR Vbeta segments and 13 reverse primers for TCR Jbeta segments was used in the multiplex PCR. The immuneACCESS repertoire file appears here via TCRdb, limited to in-frame rearrangements. These files lack a portion of the clones; in checked studies, under half of the deficit traces to unresolved V genes, and the cause of the others is not known. This sample comprises some 80,000 clones, under 80% of them detected only once. The leading ten clones occupy 1.6% of the sample. Sequencing was performed on PBMCs. The receptors come from a man aged 40-49 years in good health and CMV-seronegative.

V usage is TRBV28 and J usage is TRBJ2-1, with 9 bases matching TRBD2. CDR1 is MDHEN and CDR2 is SYDVKM in the germline V gene. The V and J ends lost 4 bases and 7 bases, in that order; junction bases with no gene match: 8. This CDR3 has 15 amino acids. The CDR3 DNA follows: TGTGCCAGCAGTTCTAGCGGGAAAGGGATAAATGAGCAGTTCTTC. It encodes CASSSSGKGINEQFF. The whole variable domain, remainder taken from reference TRBV28 and TRBJ2-1, is DVKVTQSSRYLVKRTGEKVFLECVQDMDHENMFWYRQDPGLGLRLIYFSYDVKMKEKGDIPEGYSVSREKKERFSLILESASTNQTSMYLCASSSSGKGINEQFFGPGTRLTVL.

The rearrangement joins TRBV5-6 to TRBJ2-1, with TRBD2 identical over 12 bases. Trimming removed 3 bases from V and 10 bases from J; junction bases left unmatched: 8. The CDR3 covers 15 residues. Per the germline V gene, CDR1 is SGHDT and CDR2 is YYEEEE. CDR3 in amino acids: CASSYGLAGHREQFF. CDR3 coding DNA: TGTGCCAGCAGCTACGGACTAGCGGGACACAGGGAGCAGTTCTTC.

This rearrangement joins TRBV6-1 to TRBJ2-7; 7 nucleotides align to TRBD1. The CDR3 sequence is 15 residues long. Losses at the gene ends were 0 bases for V and 6 bases for J; bases not matched to a gene: 8. The germline V gene encodes CDR1 MNHNS and CDR2 SASEGT. The CDR3 protein is CASSEARRGLGEQYF. The CDR3 nucleotides read TGTGCCAGCAGTGAAGCTAGAAGGGGGCTCGGCGAGCAGTACTTC.

The chain recombines TRBV14 with TRBJ1-1; D perhaps matches TRBD1 (5 bases). Germline CDR1 reads SGHDN; CDR2 reads FVKESK. The length of the CDR3 is 17 residues. V lost 0 bases and J lost 3, with 17 bases in between. The CDR3, as DNA: TGTGCCAGCAGCCAAGATATCGGGGGTTTGGCAGACACTGAAGCTTTCTTT. This gives the protein CASSQDIGGLADTEAFF.

The genes are TRBV5-1 and TRBJ2-5, with D tentatively TRBD1 (5 bases). The end of the DNA fits TRBJ2-7 better, so the J call may be wrong. The germline CDR1 and CDR2 sequences are SGHRS and YFSETQ. There are 14 residues in the CDR3. Written as DNA, the CDR3 is TGCGCCAGCAGCTTGGGGCAGGGATTCTACGAGCAGTACTTC. Amino acids: CASSLGQGFYEQYF.

A remark on this clone: Additional DNA sequences in this sample encode the identical CDR3. The rearrangement links TRBV6-5 to TRBJ2-7; D unclear. The V end was cut by 0 bases, the J end by 3 bases, with 6 bases between. This CDR3 has 13 residues. Germline V lookup: CDR1 MNHEY, CDR2 SVGAGI. The CDR3 DNA reads as TGTGCCAGCAGTTACTCTCGAGGCTACGAGCAGTACTTC. This sequence encodes CASSYSRGYEQYF.

The gene calls are TRBV19 and TRBJ2-7; 7 nucleotides align to TRBD2. Germline V gene data show CDR1 as LNHDA and CDR2 as SQIVND (reference sequence). V gave up 5 bases and J gave up 3 bases; unmatched junction bases: 10. The CDR3 sequence is 15 residues long. Here the CDR3 reads CASSPSGEGFYEQYF. Written as DNA, the CDR3 is TGTGCCAGTAGTCCCTCCGGGGAGGGGTTCTACGAGCAGTACTTC.

The J gene is TRBJ2-1, the V gene TRBV6-5; 8 nucleotides line up with TRBD2. V gave up 6 bases and J gave up 7 bases; unmatched junction bases: 8. In germline, CDR1 is MNHEY, CDR2 SVGAGI. This CDR3 has 14 residues. The CDR3 reads CASSPGLVLNEQFF. The CDR3 DNA reads TGTGCCAGCAGCCCGGGACTAGTCCTTAATGAGCAGTTCTTC.

This clone has more than one count but fewer than ten. The chain recombines TRBV5-1 with TRBJ2-3; TRBD2 matches at 7 bases. Germline V gene lookup returns CDR1 SGHRS and CDR2 YFSETQ. The J segment lost 2 bases and the V segment lost 4 bases, leaving 7 bases of the junction unmatched. The CDR3 sequence is 15 residues long. The CDR3 nucleotides read TGCGCCAGCAGCCCCTCCGGGACTAACACAGATACGCAGTATTTT. Amino acids: CASSPSGTNTDTQYF.

The CDR3 region has the DNA TGTGCCAGCAGTGCGCGCGAAGAGACCCAGTACTTC. Translating it yields CASSAREETQYF. The chain carries TRBV6-1 and TRBJ2-5; D uncertain. Germline CDR1 reads MNHNS; CDR2 reads SASEGT. V lost 4 bases, J lost 3 bases, and 6 bases lay in between. CDR3 length: 12 amino acids.

This clone was seen only a few times. V and J are TRBV28 and TRBJ1-1, with no clear D. Trimming took 2 bases from V and 5 from J, leaving 12 bases between them. In germline, CDR1 is MDHEN, CDR2 SYDVKM. The CDR3 loop spans 14 amino acids. This chain's CDR3 is CASSLPAPRTEAFF. The CDR3 DNA is TGTGCCAGCAGTTTACCAGCCCCGAGGACTGAAGCTTTCTTT.

The chain combines TRBV7-9 with TRBJ2-7; the D gene is possibly TRBD2 (6 bases). Germline V lookup: CDR1 SEHNR, CDR2 FQNEAQ (reference sequence). The ends were cut back, 5 bases at V and 0 bases at J, with 11 bases in the middle. CDR3 length: 14 amino acids. CDR3 nucleotide sequence: TGTGCCAGCAGCCCCATAGCGGCCTCCTACGAGCAGTACTTC. Protein product: CASSPIAASYEQYF.

The chain employs TRBV28 and TRBJ2-7; no definite D call. Trimming stripped 8 bases from V and 0 bases from J, with 8 bases between. CDR1 is MDHEN, CDR2 SYDVKM, per germline. The CDR3 spans 12 residues. The CDR3 coding sequence is TGTGCCAGCGGCCAGAACTCCTACGAGCAGTACTTC. Protein: CASGQNSYEQYF.

The rearrangement links TRBV7-2 to TRBJ1-5; D not certain. Germline CDR1 reads SGHTA; CDR2 reads FQGNSA. The CDR3 loop spans 14 amino acids. Trimming removed 5 bases from V and 7 bases from J, with 15 bases in between. This chain's CDR3 is CASSLNGGEQPQHF. CDR3 sequence (DNA): TGTGCCAGCAGCCTAAACGGCGGGGAACAGCCCCAGCATTTT.

This rearrangement joins TRBV5-6 to TRBJ2-3, with 8 positions matching TRBD2. Per the germline V gene, CDR1 is SGHDT and CDR2 is YYEEEE. V was clipped by 4 bases and J by 2 bases; unmatched bases: 6. The CDR3 loop spans 15 amino acids. In DNA, the CDR3 is TGTGCCAGCAGCCAAGCGGGAGAGTACACAGATACGCAGTATTTT. It encodes CASSQAGEYTDTQYF.

The genes are TRBV13 and TRBJ2-1, with D tentatively TRBD2 (6 bases). The ends were cut back, 5 bases at V and 12 bases at J, with 17 bases in the middle. The CDR3 totals 13 residues. Germline V gene lookup returns CDR1 PRHDT and CDR2 FYEKMQ (reference sequence). CDR3 loop: CASSTKIPGLQFF. In DNA form, the CDR3 reads TGTGCCAGCAGCACGAAGATACCGGGACTGCAGTTCTTC. Filled out from reference TRBV13 and TRBJ2-1, the complete variable domain reads AAGVIQSPRHLIKEKRETATLKCYPIPRHDTVYWYQQGPGQDPQFLISFYEKMQSDKGSIPDRFSAQQFSDYHSELNMSSLELGDSALYFCASSTKIPGLQFFGPGTRLTVL.

The chain couples TRBV5-6 to TRBJ1-2; 7 positions agree with TRBD1. The CDR3 contains 15 residues. The V and J ends lost 4 bases and 2 bases, in that order; junction bases with no gene match: 8. In germline, CDR1 is SGHDT, CDR2 YYEEEE. The CDR3 region is CASSPGQHPNYGYTF. For the CDR3, the DNA is TGTGCCAGCAGCCCGGGACAGCATCCAAACTATGGCTACACCTTC.

V usage is TRBV6-5 and J usage is TRBJ1-1, with unresolved D. V shed 7 bases and J shed 1 base, with 13 bases lying between them. The CDR3 length is 14 residues. Germline lookup yields CDR1 MNHEY and CDR2 SVGAGI. CDR3: CASTPQFPNTEAFF. The CDR3 DNA follows: TGTGCCAGCACCCCACAGTTCCCGAACACTGAAGCTTTCTTT.

This clone was recorded a few times. J is TRBJ2-2 and V is TRBV6-1; TRBD1 might be the D (6 bases). Trimming removed 4 bases from V and 5 bases from J, with 14 bases in between. This CDR3 is 15 amino acids long. Germline-derived CDR1 and CDR2 are MNHNS and SASEGT. CDR3 nucleotide sequence: TGTGCCAGCAGTGCCTCCGGGACACGGACCGGGGAGCTGTTTTTT. This translates into CASSASGTRTGELFF.

The V gene is TRBV7-8, the J gene TRBJ2-1, with 7 bases identical to TRBD2. This CDR3 is built from 16 residues. Germline trimming cut 1 base from V and 2 bases from J; bases unmatched to any gene: 5. The germline V gene has CDR1 SGHVS and CDR2 FQNEAQ. In nucleotides, the CDR3 is TGTGCCAGCAGCTTAGTGCGGGAGAGGGCCTACAATGAGCAGTTCTTC. Amino acid sequence: CASSLVRERAYNEQFF.

The gene calls are TRBV5-6 and TRBJ1-2; a weak D match, TRBD1 (5 bases). CDR1 and CDR2 (germline): SGHDT, YYEEEE. The ends were cut back, 4 bases at V and 0 bases at J, with 10 bases in the middle. This CDR3 comprises 14 residues. The CDR3 nucleotides are TGTGCCAGCAGCCCGGCAGGGCCTAACTATGGCTACACCTTC. Protein: CASSPAGPNYGYTF.

The rearrangement joins TRBV6-1 to TRBJ1-5; tentatively, D is TRBD1 (6 bases). The V end lost 2 bases, the J end lost 0 bases, and 17 bases lay between the germline ends. This CDR3 spans 18 amino acids. The germline V gene has CDR1 MNHNS and CDR2 SASEGT. The CDR3 loop is CASSEPNLGAYSNQPQHF. CDR3 nucleotides: TGTGCCAGCAGTGAACCAAATCTGGGGGCGTATAGCAATCAGCCCCAGCATTTT.